Presented here are 5 T cell receptor beta chains from one specimen sequenced in a study of blood T cell repertoires in COVID-19 (TCRdb year 2020). Library method: the immunoSEQ multiplex PCR assay. Entries here come from immuneACCESS through TCRdb and include only in-frame sequences with V and J called. Some clones fail to appear in such tables; in the studies checked, an unresolved V gene covers under half of the shortfall, and the cause of the remainder is unknown. The sample table holds more than 150,000 clones, of which around nine tenths were seen once. Around an eighth of the sample is taken by the ten largest. Sequencing was carried out using peripheral blood. The receptor source for this set is an older woman with COVID-19, enrolled during active disease.

This clone was seen just once. The chain joins TRBV19 to TRBJ2-7; 7 bases fit TRBD1. CDR3 length: 17 amino acids. Germline V gene lookup returns CDR1 LNHDA and CDR2 SQIVND (reference sequence). The V gene end was trimmed by 0 bases and the J gene end by 3 bases; junction bases not matched to a gene: 11. Here the CDR3 DNA reads TGTGCCAGTAGTATAGATGGGACAGTCACAAAAATCTACGAGCAGTACTTC. Protein product: CASSIDGTVTKIYEQYF.

V gene TRBV5-6 combines with J gene TRBJ2-5; a weak D match, TRBD2 (6 bases). Per the germline V gene, CDR1 is SGHDT and CDR2 is YYEEEE. This CDR3 is 13 amino acids long. V lost 2 bases to trimming and J lost 5 bases, with 10 bases between them. CDR3 protein: CASSFGGQETQYF. The CDR3 DNA reads as TGTGCCAGCAGCTTCGGGGGTCAGGAGACCCAGTACTTC. Variable domain in full (rest from reference TRBV5-6 and TRBJ2-5): DAGVTQSPTHLIKTRGQQVTLRCSPKSGHDTVSWYQQALGQGPQFIFQYYEEEERQRGNFPDRFSGHQFPNYSSELNVNALLLGDSALYLCASSFGGQETQYFGPGTRLLVL.

This clone was seen only once. The chain has TRBV19 and TRBJ1-5; D remains unclear. There are 14 residues in the CDR3. V dropped 3 bases and J dropped 0 bases, with 6 bases sitting between them. Germline loops: CDR1 LNHDA, CDR2 SQIVND (reference sequence). CDR3 in DNA: TGTGCCAGTAGTATCAGTGATAGCAATCAGCCCCAGCATTTT. Protein sequence: CASSISDSNQPQHF.

The chain joins TRBV30 to TRBJ2-6; D gene unclear. The CDR3 consists of 17 residues. V shed 0 bases and J shed 4 bases, with 16 bases lying between them. Germline lookup yields CDR1 GTSNPN and CDR2 SVGIG (reference sequence). This CDR3 is CAWSVRRLRWGANVLTF. The CDR3 DNA follows: TGTGCCTGGAGTGTACGGCGGCTCCGGTGGGGGGCCAACGTCCTGACTTTC.

The chain employs TRBV7-9 and TRBJ2-5; D might be TRBD1 (7 bases). Trimming removed 7 bases at V and 5 bases at J, with 20 bases between. The CDR3 runs 15 residues. Germline V gene lookup returns CDR1 SEHNR and CDR2 FQNEAQ (reference sequence). The DNA of the CDR3 is TGTGCCAGCATCCTCCCCCAGGGGGGCGGTGAGACCCAGTACTTC. Amino acid sequence: CASILPQGGGETQYF.